A selection of T cell receptor beta chains follows, all from one sample in a study of Graves' ophthalmopathy and Graves' hyperthyroidism. TCRdb used MiXCR to reprocess the multiplex PCR reads, holding one entry per CDR3 protein. The data hold some 1.1 million distinct CDR3 sequences, with 35% to 40% observed a single time. Sample: peripheral blood or thyroid tissue (not recorded which). The receptors were gathered from an adult man with Graves' hyperthyroidism. Both conserved end residues are trimmed from each CDR3. Fields, in order: D gene, V gene, CDR3 protein. The D gene is left open where the match is weak.

D: -
V: TRBV3-1
CDR3: ASSQDPDSPLH

D: TRBD2
V: TRBV20-1
CDR3: SASPSGSFQETQY

D: TRBD1
V: TRBV7-6
CDR3: ASSPTEGTDTI

D: TRBD2
V: TRBV7-2
CDR3: ARLAGVTGGANVLT

D: TRBD1
V: TRBV5-1
CDR3: ASSLPTGTLTNYGYT

D: TRBD2
V: TRBV25-1
CDR3: ASVRLAGVVDEQY

D: -
V: TRBV2
CDR3: ASSVGSRGTQY

D: TRBD1
V: TRBV6-5
CDR3: ASRADRGRSGEQY

D: TRBD1
V: TRBV4-3
CDR3: ASSQGTGGQASELF

D: -
V: TRBV29-1
CDR3: SVRDTNLGHEH

D: TRBD1
V: TRBV20-1
CDR3: SARDRVRSNQPQH

D: -
V: TRBV11-2
CDR3: ASSPRGDGRQF

D: -
V: TRBV28
CDR3: ASSLRGWNYGYT

D: -
V: TRBV29-1
CDR3: SVEAPGYGYT

D: -
V: TRBV12-3/TRBV12-4
CDR3: ASEIRGHTQY

D: TRBD1
V: TRBV6-5
CDR3: ASSQTGGQFFTGELF

D: TRBD2
V: TRBV20-1
CDR3: SARGLAGGLGTQY

D: -
V: TRBV25-1
CDR3: ASGTGTPKETQY

D: TRBD1
V: TRBV7-9
CDR3: ASSSRDRGEQY

D: TRBD1
V: TRBV6-5
CDR3: ASSDDRDNEQY

D: TRBD1
V: TRBV20-1
CDR3: SARDFGTVNTEAF

D: TRBD1
V: TRBV7-8
CDR3: ASSRGTGGNTIY

D: TRBD2
V: TRBV7-2
CDR3: ASSLTSGDQETQY

D: -
V: TRBV29-1
CDR3: SASSGISGNTIY

D: TRBD2
V: TRBV29-1
CDR3: SSGTSRPYEQY

D: -
V: TRBV5-6
CDR3: ASSLKLVSLENTEAF

D: -
V: TRBV18
CDR3: ASSPSSAEQY

D: -
V: TRBV24-1
CDR3: ATSDPQETQY

D: TRBD2
V: TRBV2
CDR3: ASRTSSQETQY

D: -
V: TRBV4-1
CDR3: ASSQELHAGRSYEQY

D: TRBD1
V: TRBV14
CDR3: ASSPPGQAHNYGYT

D: TRBD1
V: TRBV20-1
CDR3: SAYVPGQGYNSPLH

D: -
V: TRBV20-1
CDR3: SATPGEPQH

D: TRBD1
V: TRBV20-1
CDR3: SARVWRTGESPLH

D: -
V: TRBV20-1
CDR3: SASWAGETQY

D: TRBD1
V: TRBV7-9
CDR3: ASSLSGQGFYEQY

D: -
V: TRBV19
CDR3: ATTGLAAENSPLH

D: -
V: TRBV28
CDR3: ASSGDAAFPYEQY

D: -
V: TRBV24-1
CDR3: ATSDARGGTNYGYT

D: TRBD1
V: TRBV20-1
CDR3: SARGQGGLNEQY